This T cell receptor (beta chain) stems from a study of blood T cell repertoires in COVID-19. Study background: Some COVID-19 samples were acute and others convalescent; all came from the United States, Italy and Spain. Nucleic acid was either cDNA or gDNA, and it came from T cells, B-cell-depleted T cells, or PBMCs.

How the authors handled the data: Researchers report that nucleated cell counts were estimated from reference gene primer amplification. Data came from immunoSEQ multiplex PCR; TCRdb stores just in-frame clones and leaves some out. D and trimming come from the DNA, and the V and J calls and clone size come from that table. The top ten clones hold approximately 5% of a sample with 110,000 or so clones, about 85% of them seen once. Trimming removed 1 base from V and 6 bases from J; junction bases left unmatched: 6. CDR3 length: 15 amino acids. The germline CDR1 and CDR2 sequences are ENHRY and SYGVKD. Seattle participants joined during active infection and were tracked over time.

The origin of this receptor is a woman aged 55-75 years with COVID-19, enrolled during active disease. V and J are TRBV10-3 and TRBJ2-7; 10 bases agree with TRBD1. The sample comprised peripheral blood. This CDR3 is CAISEYGTGEGEQYF. In DNA, the CDR3 is TGTGCCATCAGTGAGTATGGGACAGGGGAGGGCGAGCAGTACTTC.